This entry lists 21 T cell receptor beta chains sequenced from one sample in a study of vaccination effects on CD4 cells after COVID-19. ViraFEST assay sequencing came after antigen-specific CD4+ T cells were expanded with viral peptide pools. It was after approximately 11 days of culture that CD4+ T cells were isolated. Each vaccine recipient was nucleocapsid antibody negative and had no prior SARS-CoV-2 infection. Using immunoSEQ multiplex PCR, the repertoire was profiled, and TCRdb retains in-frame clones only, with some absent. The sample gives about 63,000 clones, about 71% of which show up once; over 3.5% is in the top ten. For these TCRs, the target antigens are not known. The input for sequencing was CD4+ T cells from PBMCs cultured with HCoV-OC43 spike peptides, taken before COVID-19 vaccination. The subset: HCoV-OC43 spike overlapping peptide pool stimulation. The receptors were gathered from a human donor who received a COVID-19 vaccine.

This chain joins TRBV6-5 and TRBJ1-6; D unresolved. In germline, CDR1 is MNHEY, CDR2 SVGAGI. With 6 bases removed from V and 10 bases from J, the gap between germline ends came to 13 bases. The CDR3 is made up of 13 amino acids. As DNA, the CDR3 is TGTGCCAGCAGAGACTTCAGTGTCTCACCCCTCCACTTT. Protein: CASRDFSVSPLHF.

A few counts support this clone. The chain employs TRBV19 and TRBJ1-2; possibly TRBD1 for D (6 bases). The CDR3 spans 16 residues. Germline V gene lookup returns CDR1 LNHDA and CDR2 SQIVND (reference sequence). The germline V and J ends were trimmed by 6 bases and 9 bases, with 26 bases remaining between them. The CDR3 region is CASRPPSGGSGRSYTF. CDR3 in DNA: TGTGCCAGTAGGCCCCCATCTGGGGGCTCCGGCCGGAGCTACACCTTC.

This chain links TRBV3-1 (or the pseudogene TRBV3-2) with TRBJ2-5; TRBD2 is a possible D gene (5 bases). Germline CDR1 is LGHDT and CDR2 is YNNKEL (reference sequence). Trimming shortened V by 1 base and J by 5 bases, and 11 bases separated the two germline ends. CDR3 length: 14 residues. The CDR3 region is CASSQVISAETQYF. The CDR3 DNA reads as TGTGCCAGCAGCCAAGTAATTAGCGCGGAGACCCAGTACTTC.

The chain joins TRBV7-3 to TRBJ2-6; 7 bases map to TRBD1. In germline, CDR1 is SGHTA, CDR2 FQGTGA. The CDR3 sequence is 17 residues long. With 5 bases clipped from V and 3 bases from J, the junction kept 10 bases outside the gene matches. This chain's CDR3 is CASSRALTGFGANVLTF. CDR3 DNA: TGTGCCAGCAGCCGCGCCCTGACAGGGTTTGGGGCCAACGTCCTGACTTTC.

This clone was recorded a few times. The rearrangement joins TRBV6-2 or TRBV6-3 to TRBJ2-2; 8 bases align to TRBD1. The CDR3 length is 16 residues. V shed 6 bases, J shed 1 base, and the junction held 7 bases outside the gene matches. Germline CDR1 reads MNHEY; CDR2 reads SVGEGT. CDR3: CASSPPGTGNTGELFF. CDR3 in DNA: TGTGCCAGCAGCCCCCCCGGGACAGGGAACACCGGGGAGCTGTTTTTT.

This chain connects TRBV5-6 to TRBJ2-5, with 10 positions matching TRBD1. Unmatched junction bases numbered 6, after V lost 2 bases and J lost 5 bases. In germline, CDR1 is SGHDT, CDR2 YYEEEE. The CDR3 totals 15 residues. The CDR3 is CASSLDRGLKETQYF. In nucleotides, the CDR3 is TGTGCCAGCAGCTTAGACAGGGGGCTAAAGGAGACCCAGTACTTC.

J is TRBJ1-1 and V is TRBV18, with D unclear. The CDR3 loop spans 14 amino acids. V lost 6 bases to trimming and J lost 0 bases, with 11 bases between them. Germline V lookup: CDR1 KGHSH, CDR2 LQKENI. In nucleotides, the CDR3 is TGTGCCAGCTCTTTCGAGAGGGTGAACACTGAAGCTTTCTTT. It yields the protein CASSFERVNTEAFF.

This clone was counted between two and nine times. CDR3 sequence: CASSSEGTGGYTF. DNA of the CDR3: TGTGCCAGCAGTTCAGAGGGGACAGGTGGCTACACCTTC. The chain uses TRBV7-9 and TRBJ1-2; 8 bases map to TRBD1. V was clipped by 6 bases and J by 7 bases; unmatched bases: 7. Germline V gene sequence: CDR1 SEHNR, CDR2 FQNEAQ (reference sequence). The CDR3 consists of 13 residues. Drawing the rest from reference TRBV7-9 and TRBJ1-2, the complete variable domain is DTGVSQNPRHKITKRGQNVTFRCDPISEHNRLYWYRQTLGQGPEFLTYFQNEAQLEKSRLLSDRFSAERPKGSFSTLEIQRTEQGDSAMYLCASSSEGTGGYTFGSGTRLTVV.

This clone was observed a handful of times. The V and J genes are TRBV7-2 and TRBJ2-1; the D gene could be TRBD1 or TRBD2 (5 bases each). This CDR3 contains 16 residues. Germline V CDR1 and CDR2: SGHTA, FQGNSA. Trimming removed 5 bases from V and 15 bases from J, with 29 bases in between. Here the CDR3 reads CASSILPGSSGPGAFF. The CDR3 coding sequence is TGTGCCAGCAGCATACTCCCGGGTTCGAGCGGTCCCGGGGCGTTCTTC.

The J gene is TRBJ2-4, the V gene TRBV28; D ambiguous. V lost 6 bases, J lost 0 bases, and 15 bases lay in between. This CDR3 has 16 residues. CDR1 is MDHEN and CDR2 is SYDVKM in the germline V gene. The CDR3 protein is CASSPRGYLAKNIQYF. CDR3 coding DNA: TGTGCCAGCAGCCCCCGCGGTTATCTAGCCAAAAACATTCAGTACTTC. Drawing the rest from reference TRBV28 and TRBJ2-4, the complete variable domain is DVKVTQSSRYLVKRTGEKVFLECVQDMDHENMFWYRQDPGLGLRLIYFSYDVKMKEKGDIPEGYSVSREKKERFSLILESASTNQTSMYLCASSPRGYLAKNIQYFGAGTRLSVL.

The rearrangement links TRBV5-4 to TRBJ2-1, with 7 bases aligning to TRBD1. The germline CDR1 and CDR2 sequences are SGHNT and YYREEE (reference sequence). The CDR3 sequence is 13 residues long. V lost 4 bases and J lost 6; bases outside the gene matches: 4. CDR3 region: CASSRGQANEQFF. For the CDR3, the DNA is TGTGCCAGCAGCCGAGGACAGGCCAATGAGCAGTTCTTC.

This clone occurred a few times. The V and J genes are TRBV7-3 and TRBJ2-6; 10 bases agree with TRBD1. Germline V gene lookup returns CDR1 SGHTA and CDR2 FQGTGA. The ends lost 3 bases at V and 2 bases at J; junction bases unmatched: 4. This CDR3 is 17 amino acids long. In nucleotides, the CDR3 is TGTGCCAGCAGCTTCTCGGGACAGGGGCCTGGGGCCAACGTCCTGACTTTC. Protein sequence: CASSFSGQGPGANVLTF.

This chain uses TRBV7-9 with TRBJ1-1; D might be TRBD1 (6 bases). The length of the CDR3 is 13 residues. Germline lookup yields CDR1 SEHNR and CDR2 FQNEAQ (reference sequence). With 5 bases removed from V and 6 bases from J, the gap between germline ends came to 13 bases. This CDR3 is CASSLTGISEAFF. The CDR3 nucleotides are TGTGCCAGCAGCCTAACAGGGATCTCTGAAGCTTTCTTT.

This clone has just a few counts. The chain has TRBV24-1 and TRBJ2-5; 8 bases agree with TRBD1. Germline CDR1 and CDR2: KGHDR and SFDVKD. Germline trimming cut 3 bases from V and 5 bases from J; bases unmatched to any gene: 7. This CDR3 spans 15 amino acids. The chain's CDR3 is CATSDPRGLRETQYF. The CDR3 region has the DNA TGTGCCACCAGTGATCCCAGGGGGCTGAGGGAGACCCAGTACTTC.

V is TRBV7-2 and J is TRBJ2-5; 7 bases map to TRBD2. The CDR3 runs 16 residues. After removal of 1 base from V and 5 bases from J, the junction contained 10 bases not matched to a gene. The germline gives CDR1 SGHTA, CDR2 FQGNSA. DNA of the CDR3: TGTGCCAGCAGCTTAGATAGACTAGCCACTGGGGAGACCCAGTACTTC. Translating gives CASSLDRLATGETQYF.

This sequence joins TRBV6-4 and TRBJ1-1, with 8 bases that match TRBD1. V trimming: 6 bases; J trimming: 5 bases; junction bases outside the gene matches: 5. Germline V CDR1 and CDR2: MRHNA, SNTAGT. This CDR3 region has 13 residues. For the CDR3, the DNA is TGTGCCAGCAGAAACAGGGGGGGGACTGAAGCTTTCTTT. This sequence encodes CASRNRGGTEAFF.

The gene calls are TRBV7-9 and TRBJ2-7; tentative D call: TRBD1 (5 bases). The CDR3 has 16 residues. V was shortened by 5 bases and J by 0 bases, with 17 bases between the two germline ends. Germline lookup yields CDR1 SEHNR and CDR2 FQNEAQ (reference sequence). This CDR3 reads CASSPGYRHRSYEQYV. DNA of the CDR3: TGTGCCAGCAGCCCCGGGTACAGGCACCGCTCCTACGAGCAGTACGTC.

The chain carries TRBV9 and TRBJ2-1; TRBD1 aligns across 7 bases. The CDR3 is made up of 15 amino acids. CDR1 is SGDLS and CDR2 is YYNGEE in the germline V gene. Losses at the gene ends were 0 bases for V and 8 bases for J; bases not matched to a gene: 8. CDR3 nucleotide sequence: TGTGCCAGCAGCGTAGGAGACAGGGTATTGGATGAGCAGTTCTTC. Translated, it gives CASSVGDRVLDEQFF.

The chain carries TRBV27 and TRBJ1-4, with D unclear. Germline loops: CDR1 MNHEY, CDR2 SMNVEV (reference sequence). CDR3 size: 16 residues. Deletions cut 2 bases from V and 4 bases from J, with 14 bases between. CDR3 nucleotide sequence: TGTGCCAGCAGTTTAACGTATGGGCTCCGTAATGAAAAACTGTTTTTT. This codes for CASSLTYGLRNEKLFF.

The DNA for the CDR3 is TGTGCCAGCAGCCAGGGCGGATTTCAGCCCCAGCATTTT. This sequence encodes CASSQGGFQPQHF. The chain joins TRBV3-1 (or the pseudogene TRBV3-2) to TRBJ1-5; D gene uncertain. V lost 3 bases, J lost 6 bases, and 9 bases lay in between. This CDR3 has 13 amino acids. Germline loops: CDR1 LGHDT, CDR2 YNNKEL (reference sequence).

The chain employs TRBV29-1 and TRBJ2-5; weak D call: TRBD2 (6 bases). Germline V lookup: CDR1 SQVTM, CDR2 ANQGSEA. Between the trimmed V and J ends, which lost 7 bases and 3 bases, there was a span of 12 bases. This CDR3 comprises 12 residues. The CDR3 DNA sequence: TGCAGCGGTCTAACGGGGGAAGAGACCCAGTACTTC. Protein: CSGLTGEETQYF.